Listed below are T cell receptor beta chains from one sample, sequenced in a study of blood T cells in healthy people across ages. One entry per CDR3 protein results from TCRdb running MiXCR on the 5' RACE reads. The sample includes roughly 1.5 million distinct CDR3 sequences, 40% to 45% of them seen just once. Sequencing used blood. The receptor set was obtained from a woman aged 18-30 years in good health. CDR3s include the opening cysteine and the closing phenylalanine or tryptophan. Fields, in order: clone size, V gene, CDR3 length, J gene, D gene, CDR3 DNA, CDR3 protein. The D gene is left open where the match is weak. A clone size is listed for some rows: how often the clone was seen (once, few, many), or a class if it is expanded.

-	TRBV7-2	13	TRBJ2-5	-	TGTGCCAGCAGCTTAATAGGCCCAGAGACCCAGTACTTC	CASSLIGPETQYF
-	TRBV20-1	14	TRBJ2-3	-	TGCAGTGCTAGAGGCCCAATATCGACAGATACGCAGTATTTT	CSARGPISTDTQYF
-	TRBV7-3	13	TRBJ1-1	-	TGTGCCAGCAGCTCCTGGGGGGGGTCTGAAGCTTTCTTT	CASSSWGGSEAFF
-	TRBV6-2/TRBV6-3	16	TRBJ2-3	-	TGTGCCAGCAGTTACTCGCGGTTAACCCCCACAGATACGCAGTATTTT	CASSYSRLTPTDTQYF
few	TRBV4-3	12	TRBJ1-1	TRBD1	TGCGCCAGCACCAGGGGGGACAGCAGACCTTTCTTT	CASTRGDSRPFF
-	TRBV7-2	13	TRBJ2-1	TRBD1	TGTGCCAGCAGCCAACAGACAGGGGTAGAGCAGTTCTTC	CASSQQTGVEQFF
-	TRBV6-2/TRBV6-3	12	TRBJ2-3	-	TGTGCCAGCGCCGTTACCACAGATACGCAGTATTTT	CASAVTTDTQYF
-	TRBV12-3/TRBV12-4	14	TRBJ1-2	TRBD1	TGTGCCAGCAGTTTTTCGACAGGGCTAGGCGGCTACACCTTC	CASSFSTGLGGYTF
few	TRBV5-1	13	TRBJ2-1	-	TGCGCCAGCAGCACCCGAGGAGACAATGAGCAGTTCTTC	CASSTRGDNEQFF
-	TRBV10-3	18	TRBJ2-1	TRBD1	TGTGCCATCAGTGGGTCGGGACAGGGGGCGAAGATCTACAGTGAGCAGTTCTTC	CAISGSGQGAKIYSEQFF
few	TRBV12-3/TRBV12-4	15	TRBJ2-2	TRBD2	TGTGCCAGCGGGGCTCATAGCGGGAGTCCCGGGGAGCTGTTTTTT	CASGAHSGSPGELFF
-	TRBV10-3	15	TRBJ2-7	-	TGTGCCATCAGTAGAGGGACCGAGGGCTCCTACGAGCAGTACTTC	CAISRGTEGSYEQYF
-	TRBV20-1	13	TRBJ2-7	TRBD2	TGCAGTTTTAGCGGGAGGGCAAGGTACGAGCAGTACTTC	CSFSGRARYEQYF
-	TRBV7-2	13	TRBJ1-4	-	TGTGCCAGCAGCTCTACGGCCCTTGGAAAACTGTTTTTT	CASSSTALGKLFF
-	TRBV4-3	16	TRBJ1-5	-	TGCGCCAGCAGCCCCACAGGACTGGAGAGCAATCAGCCCCAGCATTTT	CASSPTGLESNQPQHF
few	TRBV7-9	16	TRBJ1-1	TRBD1	TGTGCCAGCAGCTCTCGGGACAGAAATATGAACACTGAAGCTTTCTTT	CASSSRDRNMNTEAFF
once	TRBV9	15	TRBJ2-7	TRBD2	TGTGCCAGCAGCCTGAGCGGGGGAACAAACAATGAGCAGTACTTC	CASSLSGGTNNEQYF
-	TRBV6-2/TRBV6-3	14	TRBJ1-5	-	TGTGCCAGCAGTTACTCGACCTTTGGGCAGCCCCAGCATTTT	CASSYSTFGQPQHF
few	TRBV20-1	12	TRBJ1-6	-	TGCAGTGCTAGCTCCTATAATTCACCCCTCCACTTT	CSASSYNSPLHF
few	TRBV20-1	16	TRBJ2-7	-	TGCAGTGCTAGAGAAAGAGCCGGGCCCCGCTTCTACGAGCAGTACTTC	CSARERAGPRFYEQYF
-	TRBV9	14	TRBJ2-1	TRBD2	TGTGCCAGCAGCGTACTAGCGGGAGTTGGTGAGCAGTTCTTC	CASSVLAGVGEQFF
few	TRBV4-3	13	TRBJ2-3	-	TGCGCCAGCAGCCAAGACGGATTTGGTACGCAGTATTTT	CASSQDGFGTQYF
-	TRBV12-3/TRBV12-4	17	TRBJ2-3	TRBD2	TGTGCCAGCAGTCCTGTCTCACTAGCGGGGAGGTCAGATACGCAGTATTTT	CASSPVSLAGRSDTQYF
-	TRBV4-1	17	TRBJ2-5	TRBD2	TGCGCCAGCAGCCAAGACCTAGCGGGGGAGCCAGGCAGTGAGCAGTACTTC	CASSQDLAGEPGSEQYF
-	TRBV7-6	16	TRBJ1-4	-	TGTGCCAGCAGCTTAGCTGGCTTGGGGCTGGATGAAAAACTGTTTTTT	CASSLAGLGLDEKLFF
-	TRBV27	13	TRBJ2-7	-	TGTGCCAGCAGTTTACTGGGGGGGCGCGAGCAGTACTTC	CASSLLGGREQYF
-	TRBV24-1	16	TRBJ2-1	TRBD1	TGTGCCACCAGTGATTTGACGGGACAGGGGGCGCATGAGCAGTTCTTC	CATSDLTGQGAHEQFF
-	TRBV7-2	15	TRBJ2-5	-	TGTGCCAGCAGCTTAGTGCTGAATCCTAAGCAGACCCAGTACTTC	CASSLVLNPKQTQYF
-	TRBV4-1	16	TRBJ1-6	TRBD1	TGCGCCAGCAGCCACAGCCGGGACAGCGCAGGTTCACCCCTCCACTTT	CASSHSRDSAGSPLHF